This T cell receptor (beta chain) was found in a study of Tregs in tolerant kidney transplant recipients. General study results and limits: Biological reproducibility was not directly addressed, but technical replication error appeared minimal.

Sequencing was performed with immunoSEQ multiplex PCR; in TCRdb, only in-frame clones are kept and a portion is missing. Of under 50,000 clones detected, roughly nine tenths appear once; the ten largest clones hold about 0.74%. The CDR3 runs 12 residues. Trimming left V 0 bases short and J 10 bases short, with 7 bases between. CDR1 GTSNPN and CDR2 SVGIG come from the germline V gene (reference sequence). Concerning this clone: Its antigen remains unknown.

An overnight rest at 37°C with 200 IU/ml IL-2 preceded regulatory T cell sorting from thawed PBMCs. This rearrangement joins TRBV30 to TRBJ2-6; tentatively, D is TRBD1 (5 bases). The source of this sequence is a human donor in good health. The sample comprised Tregs from blood. Here the CDR3 reads CAWSVRVNVLTF. DNA for the CDR3: TGTGCCTGGAGTGTCAGGGTTAACGTCCTGACTTTC.